Presented here are 24 T cell receptor beta chains from one specimen sequenced in a study of OX40 agonist ivuxolimab in advanced cancers. Sequencing was performed with immunoSEQ multiplex PCR; in TCRdb, only in-frame clones are kept and a portion is missing. The sample consists of some 49,000 clones, approximately 81% of them appearing once. The sequencing used CD4+ or CD8+ T cells sorted from blood, collected in a trial of the OX40 agonist ivuxolimab. These receptors came from an adult with an advanced solid tumor such as melanoma, head and neck, liver or kidney cancer.

The V gene is TRBV28, the J gene TRBJ1-2, with 8 bases lining up with TRBD1. The V gene's germline CDR1 is MDHEN and CDR2 SYDVKM. Unmatched junction bases numbered 7, after V lost 2 bases and J lost 5 bases. The CDR3 has 15 residues. The CDR3 reads CASSLGQGAGYGYTF. CDR3 coding DNA: TGTGCCAGCAGTTTAGGGCAGGGGGCTGGGTATGGCTACACCTTC.

This clone was seen a single time. This chain joins TRBV27 and TRBJ2-1; D gene unclear. Germline V gives CDR1 MNHEY, CDR2 SMNVEV (reference sequence). The CDR3 runs to 12 residues. V lost 1 base to trimming and J lost 8 bases, with 6 bases between them. The CDR3 bases are TGTGCCAGCAGTTTATTGGGTGATGAGCAGTTCTTC. Residues: CASSLLGDEQFF.

The chain carries TRBV4-3 and TRBJ2-7, with 11 bases identical to TRBD1. Germline V lookup: CDR1 LGHNA, CDR2 YSLEER. CDR3 length: 15 amino acids. J was trimmed by 3 bases and V by 3 bases; bases with no gene match: 4. The DNA for the CDR3 is TGCGCCAGCAGCCAGGGGGACAGGGGGAGCTACGAGCAGTACTTC. Amino acid sequence: CASSQGDRGSYEQYF.

This clone has more than one count but fewer than ten. The chain links TRBV4-1 to TRBJ2-2; 7 positions agree with TRBD1. V shed 5 bases and J 1 base; nucleotides not matched to a gene: 4. This CDR3 is built from 15 residues. The V gene's germline CDR1 is MGHRA and CDR2 YSYEKL. The CDR3 DNA reads as TGCGCCAGCAGCTTAAGGACAGGGAACACCGGGGAGCTGTTTTTT. This sequence encodes CASSLRTGNTGELFF.

The chain links TRBV4-3 to TRBJ2-5, with D unresolved. The CDR3 length is 14 residues. The germline V and J ends were trimmed by 0 bases and 5 bases, with 10 bases remaining between them. CDR1 is LGHNA, CDR2 YSLEER, per germline. In nucleotides, the CDR3 is TGCGCCAGCAGCCAAGACACCTATGGGGAGACCCAGTACTTC. Translated: CASSQDTYGETQYF.

The rearrangement links TRBV5-4 to TRBJ2-6; perhaps TRBD1 as D (5 bases). Germline V gene data show CDR1 as SGHNT and CDR2 as YYREEE (reference sequence). The CDR3 consists of 18 residues. Trimming removed 0 bases from V and 2 bases from J, with 15 bases in between. CDR3 protein: CASSLGGSGYAGANVLTF. The CDR3 coding sequence is TGTGCCAGCAGCTTGGGGGGTTCAGGGTACGCTGGGGCCAACGTCCTGACTTTC.

V is TRBV6-5 and J is TRBJ2-5; D call uncertain. The CDR3 sequence is 15 residues long. V dropped 2 bases and J dropped 4 bases, with 14 bases sitting between them. CDR1 is MNHEY and CDR2 is SVGAGI in the germline V gene. The CDR3 nucleotides read TGTGCCAGCAGTTACGTGGGTGATGACGGAGAGACCCAGTACTTC. This encodes CASSYVGDDGETQYF.

The chain is built from TRBV14 and TRBJ2-7; possible D gene TRBD1, 5 bases. The germline CDR1 and CDR2 sequences are SGHDN and FVKESK. The ends were cut back, 3 bases at V and 4 bases at J, with 13 bases in the middle. The CDR3 sequence is 14 residues long. CDR3 sequence reads: CASSHPGMNYEQYF. The CDR3, as DNA: TGTGCCAGCAGCCACCCAGGGATGAATTACGAGCAGTACTTC.

This sequence joins TRBV7-8 and TRBJ2-7; 13 bases are a match to TRBD2. The germline V gene has CDR1 SGHVS and CDR2 FQNEAQ. This CDR3 has 15 residues. Trimming cost V 4 bases and J 2 bases; bases outside gene matches: 2. The CDR3 DNA is TGTGCCAGCAGCTCGACTAGCGGGGGGCCCTACGAGCAGTACTTC. The encoded protein is CASSSTSGGPYEQYF.

In its sample, this clone was seen once. This chain links TRBV28 with TRBJ2-7; D might be TRBD1 (6 bases). Trimming left V 9 bases short and J 4 bases short, with 22 bases between. This CDR3 is 15 amino acids long. From germline, CDR1 is MDHEN and CDR2 SYDVKM. The CDR3 loop reads CASRRGNQGDYEQYF. CDR3 bases: TGTGCCAGTCGTAGGGGGAATCAGGGCGATTACGAGCAGTACTTC. The variable domain in full, completed from reference TRBV28 and TRBJ2-7, reads DVKVTQSSRYLVKRTGEKVFLECVQDMDHENMFWYRQDPGLGLRLIYFSYDVKMKEKGDIPEGYSVSREKKERFSLILESASTNQTSMYLCASRRGNQGDYEQYFGPGTRLTVT.

The rearrangement links TRBV28 to TRBJ2-2; D gene uncertain. This CDR3 spans 15 amino acids. Germline loops: CDR1 MDHEN, CDR2 SYDVKM. Trimming took 6 bases from V and 6 from J, leaving 17 bases between them. The CDR3 region has the DNA TGTGCCAGCAGGGCCGGGCCACACATACCCGGGGAGCTGTTTTTT. Residues: CASRAGPHIPGELFF.

This clone was recorded only once. This chain connects TRBV5-6 to TRBJ1-1; no clear D. Germline lookup yields CDR1 SGHDT and CDR2 YYEEEE. This CDR3 comprises 14 residues. Trimming cost V 4 bases and J 6 bases, with 16 bases left between them. Here the CDR3 reads CASSAVGIFPEAFF. For the CDR3, the DNA is TGTGCCAGCAGCGCAGTGGGGATTTTCCCTGAAGCTTTCTTT.

The chain combines TRBV12-5 with TRBJ1-2; 9 nucleotides match TRBD1. With V trimmed by 1 base and J by 6 bases, 3 bases remained unmatched. The CDR3 contains 14 residues. Germline V gene sequence: CDR1 LGHNT, CDR2 FRNRAP. The CDR3 spells CASGLGQGVDGYTF. The CDR3 region has the DNA TGTGCTAGTGGTTTGGGACAGGGGGTCGATGGCTACACCTTC.

This chain connects TRBV28 to TRBJ1-5, with TRBD1 identical over 9 bases. The CDR3 consists of 16 residues. Germline V CDR1 and CDR2: MDHEN, SYDVKM. The junction had 6 bases not matched to a gene; V was cut back by 3 bases and J by 3 bases. DNA of the CDR3: TGTGCCAGCAGTTTTAGGAGGACAGGGGACAATCAGCCCCAGCATTTT. Translation: CASSFRRTGDNQPQHF. The full variable domain, its missing parts supplied by reference TRBV28 and TRBJ1-5, is DVKVTQSSRYLVKRTGEKVFLECVQDMDHENMFWYRQDPGLGLRLIYFSYDVKMKEKGDIPEGYSVSREKKERFSLILESASTNQTSMYLCASSFRRTGDNQPQHFGDGTRLSIL.

This chain uses TRBV7-3 with TRBJ2-3; TRBD2 might be the D (6 bases). From germline, CDR1 is SGHTA and CDR2 FQGTGA. The CDR3 extends over 15 amino acids. The ends were cut back, 5 bases at V and 2 bases at J, with 14 bases in the middle. The CDR3 is CASSPHGSVTDTQYF. The CDR3 DNA reads as TGTGCCAGCAGCCCCCACGGGAGCGTCACAGATACGCAGTATTTT.

J is TRBJ2-1 and V is TRBV5-6; perhaps TRBD2 as D (6 bases). The CDR3 covers 17 residues. Per the germline V gene, CDR1 is SGHDT and CDR2 is YYEEEE. With 0 bases removed from V and 4 bases from J, the gap between germline ends came to 17 bases. The CDR3 bases are TGTGCCAGCAGCTTGGGGTCAGACAGTCGGGGGTACAATGAGCAGTTCTTC. Protein sequence: CASSLGSDSRGYNEQFF. Using reference TRBV5-6 and TRBJ2-1 for the parts outside the CDR3, the full variable domain is DAGVTQSPTHLIKTRGQQVTLRCSPKSGHDTVSWYQQALGQGPQFIFQYYEEEERQRGNFPDRFSGHQFPNYSSELNVNALLLGDSALYLCASSLGSDSRGYNEQFFGPGTRLTVL.

This chain uses TRBV29-1 with TRBJ1-1; no reliable D call. Trimming left V 5 bases short and J 7 bases short, with 8 bases between. The CDR3 has 10 amino acids. Germline assignment: CDR1 SQVTM and CDR2 ANQGSEA. CDR3 sequence (DNA): TGCAGCGTTAGGGAGATTGAAGCTTTCTTT. Protein sequence: CSVREIEAFF. The full variable domain, its missing parts supplied by reference TRBV29-1 and TRBJ1-1, is SAVISQKPSRDICQRGTSLTIQCQVDSQVTMMFWYRQQPGQSLTLIATANQGSEATYESGFVIDKFPISRPNLTFSTLTVSNMSPEDSSIYLCSVREIEAFFGQGTRLTVV.

V gene TRBV9 combines with J gene TRBJ1-4; D is ambiguous. CDR1 is SGDLS and CDR2 is YYNGEE in the germline V gene. This CDR3 has 15 residues. Trimming took off 3 bases at V and 0 bases at J, with 9 bases between the two ends. CDR3 region: CASSADGTTNEKLFF. The CDR3 DNA sequence: TGTGCCAGCAGCGCAGACGGGACAACTAATGAAAAACTGTTTTTT.

This sequence joins TRBV28 and TRBJ1-1; TRBD1 aligns across 11 bases. Germline values: CDR1 MDHEN, CDR2 SYDVKM. This CDR3 region has 14 residues. V lost 6 bases and J lost 9; bases outside the gene matches: 9. The CDR3 DNA reads as TGTGCCAGCAGCGAGGACAGGGGGCTTCTGAAAGCTTTCTTT. This translates into CASSEDRGLLKAFF.

The genes are TRBV7-2 and TRBJ1-3; no clear D. V was clipped by 1 base and J by 0 bases, with 7 bases between them. The CDR3 contains 15 residues. CDR1 and CDR2 (germline): SGHTA, FQGNSA. The CDR3 DNA reads as TGTGCCAGCAGCTTAGTCGGCCTCTCTGGAAACACCATATATTTT. Encoded protein: CASSLVGLSGNTIYF.

V and J are TRBV29-1 and TRBJ2-1; 15 bases line up with TRBD2. CDR1 is SQVTM, CDR2 ANQGSEA, per germline. Unmatched junction bases numbered 13, after V lost 4 bases and J lost 0 bases. This CDR3 contains 20 residues. CDR3 loop: CSVAGLAGGAHLSSYNEQFF. CDR3 coding DNA: TGCAGCGTTGCGGGACTAGCGGGGGGCGCCCACCTAAGCTCCTACAATGAGCAGTTCTTC.

J is TRBJ2-2 and V is TRBV5-4; D is possibly TRBD1 (6 bases). The CDR3 runs to 16 residues. Trimming left V 1 base short and J 3 bases short, with 13 bases between. Germline V gene data show CDR1 as SGHNT and CDR2 as YYREEE (reference sequence). This CDR3 is CASSLLYRDYTGELFF. In nucleotides, the CDR3 is TGTGCCAGCAGCTTGTTATACAGGGATTACACCGGGGAGCTGTTTTTT.

This chain connects TRBV2 to TRBJ1-1, with a tentative D call TRBD1 (6 bases). Trimming pared 11 bases from V and 0 bases from J, leaving 16 bases between. The CDR3 is 14 residues long. Per the germline V gene, CDR1 is SNHLY and CDR2 is FYNNEI. The CDR3 spells CAGKGGTLNTEAFF. CDR3 nucleotides: TGTGCCGGAAAAGGGGGGACGTTGAACACTGAAGCTTTCTTT.

The V gene is TRBV19, the J gene TRBJ1-2, with 11 bases that match TRBD1. Trimming cost V 10 bases and J 7 bases; bases outside gene matches: 5. The length of the CDR3 is 12 residues. Germline V gene sequence: CDR1 LNHDA, CDR2 SQIVND (reference sequence). The CDR3 DNA reads TGTGCCACAGGGACAGGGGGATCTGGCTACACCTTC. This translates into CATGTGGSGYTF.